The 21 T cell receptor beta chains below come from one sample, sequenced in a study of T cells in tuberculosis. TCRdb's table, derived via immunoSEQ multiplex PCR, lists solely in-frame clones and lacks some. The repertoire has 30,000 or so clones, about 95% of them found once; the top ten carry 2% to 3%. The source material was PBMCs. Receptors originate from a donor aged 10-29 years with latent tuberculosis or without tuberculosis infection.

The chain recombines TRBV9 with TRBJ1-2; 9 bases match TRBD1. The CDR3 contains 16 residues. J was trimmed by 4 bases and V by 0 bases; bases with no gene match: 7. Germline CDR1 and CDR2: SGDLS and YYNGEE. CDR3 amino acids: CASSVGTGASSYGYTF. The CDR3 DNA is TGTGCCAGCAGCGTAGGGACAGGGGCGTCGTCCTATGGCTACACCTTC.

The CDR3, as DNA: TGTGCCAGCAGCATCGGACAGGCGCTAGAAGCTTTCTTT. Amino acid sequence: CASSIGQALEAFF. The chain joins TRBV6-5 to TRBJ1-1; 7 nucleotides align to TRBD1. Losses at the gene ends were 6 bases for V and 8 bases for J; bases not matched to a gene: 9. Germline lookup yields CDR1 MNHEY and CDR2 SVGAGI. The CDR3 covers 13 residues.

The V gene is TRBV4-1, the J gene TRBJ2-7, with 9 bases that match TRBD1. The CDR3 is made up of 16 amino acids. Germline CDR1 MGHRA, CDR2 YSYEKL. The trim removed 1 base at V and 1 base at J, leaving 5 bases unmatched. CDR3 region: CASSQVFGTGSYEQYF. CDR3 nucleotide sequence: TGCGCCAGCAGCCAAGTTTTCGGGACAGGGTCCTACGAGCAGTACTTC.

This chain joins TRBV19 and TRBJ2-2; no definite D call. Germline V gene sequence: CDR1 LNHDA, CDR2 SQIVND (reference sequence). V lost 8 bases, J lost 5 bases, and 12 bases lay in between. The CDR3 runs 13 residues. The CDR3 nucleotides read TGTGCCAGTTTCGGCGGTCGAACCGGGGAGCTGTTTTTT. It translates to CASFGGRTGELFF.

The chain joins TRBV5-8 to TRBJ2-5; D perhaps matches TRBD1 (5 bases). CDR3 length equals 12 residues. Germline CDR1 SGHTS, CDR2 YDEGEE. The germline V and J ends were trimmed by 4 bases and 4 bases, with 8 bases remaining between them. The DNA of the CDR3 is TGTGCCAGCAGCCCAGGGTTAGAGACCCAGTACTTC. Protein: CASSPGLETQYF.

V is TRBV11-3 and J is TRBJ1-1; D perhaps matches TRBD1 (5 bases). This CDR3 region has 14 residues. The V end lost 5 bases, the J end lost 3 bases, and 13 bases lay between the germline ends. CDR1 and CDR2 from the germline V gene are SGHNT and YENEEA. Written as DNA, the CDR3 is TGTGCCAGCAGCCAAGACGGGGGTTACACTGAAGCTTTCTTT. The encoded protein is CASSQDGGYTEAFF.

The V and J genes are TRBV7-2 and TRBJ2-7; D unresolved. Germline CDR1 SGHTA, CDR2 FQGNSA. The CDR3 length is 11 residues. Trimming removed 5 bases at V and 2 bases at J, with 4 bases between. The CDR3 nucleotides are TGTGCCAGCAGCCCGGCCTACGAGCAGTACTTC. Amino acids: CASSPAYEQYF.

The rearrangement uses TRBV15 and TRBJ2-3; D is possibly TRBD1 (6 bases). Trimming removed 3 bases from V and 6 bases from J, with 19 bases in between. This CDR3 region has 16 residues. The germline CDR1 and CDR2 sequences are LNHNV and YYDKDF (reference sequence). The CDR3 DNA reads TGTGCCACCAGCAGGGAAGCGACTCAAAGGGGGGATACGCAGTATTTT. This codes for CATSREATQRGDTQYF.

This chain links TRBV18 with TRBJ1-1; possibly TRBD1 for D (5 bases). With 3 bases removed from V and 2 bases from J, the gap between germline ends came to 13 bases. The CDR3 runs 15 residues. Germline V gene sequence: CDR1 KGHSH, CDR2 LQKENI. The CDR3 DNA reads as TGTGCCAGCTCACCCCAGGGTAACCATAACACTGAAGCTTTCTTT. Residues: CASSPQGNHNTEAFF.

CDR3 residues: CASSFSIQGVPYNEQFF. The CDR3 DNA reads as TGTGCCAGTAGTTTCTCTATTCAAGGGGTTCCCTACAATGAGCAGTTCTTC. The chain recombines TRBV19 with TRBJ2-1; possibly TRBD1 for D (5 bases). Germline lookup yields CDR1 LNHDA and CDR2 SQIVND (reference sequence). The CDR3 totals 17 residues. V lost 5 bases and J 2 bases, leaving 19 bases between the germline ends.

The J gene is TRBJ2-6, the V gene TRBV9; 10 bases line up with TRBD2. The V segment lost 1 base and the J segment 2 bases; nucleotides outside the gene matches: 0. The CDR3 has 16 amino acids. CDR1 and CDR2 from the germline V gene are SGDLS and YYNGEE. The CDR3 here is CASSVSGGAGANVLTF. In DNA, the CDR3 is TGTGCCAGCAGCGTAAGCGGGGGGGCTGGGGCCAACGTCCTGACTTTC.

In this sample, this clone turned up once. Other DNA sequences in the sample encode the same CDR3. The rearrangement joins TRBV27 to TRBJ2-7, with 7 bases that match TRBD2. With 3 bases clipped from V and 5 bases from J, the junction kept 1 base outside the gene matches. This CDR3 comprises 12 residues. CDR1 and CDR2 from the germline V gene are MNHEY and SMNVEV (reference sequence). The CDR3 here is CASSLGGNEQYF. In DNA, the CDR3 is TGTGCCAGCAGTTTGGGAGGGAACGAGCAGTACTTC.

V and J are TRBV21-1 and TRBJ2-7; TRBD2 is the table's D call, not checked against the DNA. TRBV21-1 is annotated as a pseudogene. This CDR3 is built from 19 residues. CDR3 sequence reads: CASRTPGLTSGGLPGEQYF. The DNA of the CDR3 is TGTGCCAGCAGGACGCCTGGCCTGACTAGCGGGGGGCTGCCTGGCGAGCAGTACTTC.

This clone was detected once. The chain couples TRBV2 to TRBJ2-1, with D perhaps TRBD2 (5 bases). CDR1 and CDR2 (germline): SNHLY, FYNNEI. Trimming took off 1 base at V and 1 base at J, with 5 bases between the two ends. The CDR3 is made up of 14 amino acids. The CDR3 reads CASSEGESYNEQFF. DNA for the CDR3: TGTGCCAGCAGTGAAGGGGAGTCCTACAATGAGCAGTTCTTC.

This chain connects TRBV25-1 to TRBJ1-2; 7 nucleotides match TRBD1. The J segment lost 2 bases and the V segment lost 3 bases, leaving 9 bases of the junction unmatched. The CDR3 covers 16 residues. Germline V gene lookup returns CDR1 MGHDK and CDR2 SYGVNS. The CDR3 coding sequence is TGTGCCAGCAGTGATAGACAGGGTCGGGGGAACTATGGCTACACCTTC. Residues: CASSDRQGRGNYGYTF.

The V call is TRBV10-1, the J call TRBJ1-1; D is ambiguous. Trimming cost V 9 bases and J 8 bases, with 7 bases left between them. The CDR3 totals 9 residues. In germline, CDR1 is WNHNN, CDR2 SYGVQD (reference sequence). The CDR3 DNA reads TGCGCCAGTGCAGTGGAAGCTTTCTTT. Amino acid sequence: CASAVEAFF.

The chain employs TRBV27 and TRBJ2-3, with a weak D call TRBD1 (5 bases). The ends were cut back, 3 bases at V and 2 bases at J, with 9 bases in the middle. The CDR3 is 14 residues long. CDR1 and CDR2 (germline): MNHEY, SMNVEV (reference sequence). CDR3 loop: CASSLGLSTDTQYF. The CDR3 DNA is TGTGCCAGCAGTTTGGGGCTATCCACAGATACGCAGTATTTT.

V usage is TRBV29-1 and J usage is TRBJ1-1, with D tentatively TRBD1 (6 bases). This CDR3 is 16 amino acids long. V lost 4 bases to trimming and J lost 1 base, with 19 bases between them. Germline V gives CDR1 SQVTM, CDR2 ANQGSEA. In DNA, the CDR3 is TGCAGCGTTGCTGACGTAGGGGACACCCGGAACACTGAAGCTTTCTTT. It encodes CSVADVGDTRNTEAFF. The full variable domain, rest sourced from reference TRBV29-1 and TRBJ1-1, is SAVISQKPSRDICQRGTSLTIQCQVDSQVTMMFWYRQQPGQSLTLIATANQGSEATYESGFVIDKFPISRPNLTFSTLTVSNMSPEDSSIYLCSVADVGDTRNTEAFFGQGTRLTVV.

The chain joins TRBV7-9 to TRBJ1-3, with D perhaps TRBD1 (5 bases). CDR1 is SEHNR and CDR2 is FQNEAQ in the germline V gene (reference sequence). The CDR3 totals 15 residues. V was trimmed by 2 bases and J by 4 bases, leaving 12 bases between them. CDR3 sequence: CASSLTGQGGNTIYF. The CDR3 DNA is TGTGCCAGCAGCTTAACGGGCCAGGGCGGAAACACCATATATTTT.

The chain uses TRBV6-1 and TRBJ2-1, with 7 positions matching TRBD1. Germline V CDR1 and CDR2: MNHNS, SASEGT. The trim removed 0 bases at V and 1 base at J, leaving 3 bases unmatched. The CDR3 covers 16 residues. CDR3 protein: CASSEAHRGSYNEQFF. The CDR3 coding sequence is TGTGCCAGCAGTGAAGCGCACAGGGGTTCCTACAATGAGCAGTTCTTC.

This sequence joins TRBV5-4 and TRBJ1-3; D remains unclear. The ends were cut back, 4 bases at V and 6 bases at J, with 5 bases in the middle. Germline V CDR1 and CDR2: SGHNT, YYREEE (reference sequence). The CDR3 has 11 residues. CDR3 region: CASSRENTIYF. CDR3 in DNA: TGTGCCAGCAGCCGGGAAAACACCATATATTTT.